The 18 T cell receptor beta chains given below trace back to one sample, sequenced in a study of T cell repertoires in cytomegalovirus infection. In TCRdb, the reads were re-called with MiXCR into one record per CDR3 protein. The sample lists 150,000 to 200,000 distinct CDR3 sequences, roughly 14% seen once, with roughly 27% in the top ten. The specimen sequenced was PBMCs. These TCRs come from a human donor in good health (CMV status not recorded). Some clones in this sample may be carry-over from other donors' samples.

The CDR3 nucleotides read TGTGCCAGTAGTCCGTACGACAGGGCTTACGATGAAAAACTGTTTTTT. This sequence encodes CASSPYDRAYDEKLFF. The rearrangement links TRBV19 to TRBJ1-4; 7 bases match TRBD1. In germline, CDR1 is LNHDA, CDR2 SQIVND (reference sequence). This CDR3 has 16 amino acids. Germline trimming cut 5 bases from V and 6 bases from J; bases unmatched to any gene: 12.

This clonotype occurred a few times. CDR3 nucleotides: TGCAGCGTCCGGGACAGAGGTGACTATGGCTACACCTTC. As protein: CSVRDRGDYGYTF. The chain recombines TRBV29-1 with TRBJ1-2, with 7 bases that match TRBD1. Germline trimming cut 6 bases from V and 3 bases from J; bases unmatched to any gene: 7. From germline, CDR1 is SQVTM and CDR2 ANQGSEA. The CDR3 has 13 residues.

There are a few counts of this clonotype. The rearrangement links TRBV20-1 to TRBJ2-7; the match to TRBD2 covers 11 bases. The CDR3 is made up of 18 amino acids. Trimming at V came to 2 bases and at J to 3 bases, leaving 15 bases not matched to a gene. Germline V gives CDR1 DFQATT, CDR2 SNEGSKA (reference sequence). CDR3 sequence: CSARPDIIAGGLIYEQYF. CDR3 DNA sequence: TGCAGTGCTAGACCTGACATCATAGCGGGGGGGCTTATCTACGAGCAGTACTTC.

The chain recombines TRBV19 with TRBJ1-6; 7 bases agree with TRBD1. This CDR3 is 14 amino acids long. Trimming removed 7 bases from V and 7 bases from J; junction bases left unmatched: 7. Germline CDR1 is LNHDA and CDR2 is SQIVND (reference sequence). Here the CDR3 reads CASTPGQMNSPLHF. Here the CDR3 DNA reads TGTGCCAGTACCCCGGGACAGATGAATTCACCCCTCCACTTT.

In its sample, this clonotype was seen many times. The rearrangement uses TRBV28 and TRBJ1-6, with D maybe TRBD1 (6 bases). The V and J ends lost 7 bases and 3 bases respectively, with 19 bases between them. The CDR3 has 17 residues. Germline CDR1 reads MDHEN; CDR2 reads SYDVKM. CDR3 amino acids: CASTARITGFYNSPLHF. CDR3 DNA: TGTGCCAGCACCGCAAGGATCACAGGGTTCTATAATTCACCCCTCCACTTT.

There are many counts of this clonotype. The J gene is TRBJ2-7, the V gene TRBV7-8; D not certain. The CDR3 spans 14 residues. Trimming removed 0 bases at V and 3 bases at J, with 9 bases between. Germline V lookup: CDR1 SGHVS, CDR2 FQNEAQ. The CDR3 coding sequence is TGTGCCAGCAGCTTAGCGTATGGGGACTACGAGCAGTACTTC. Translating it yields CASSLAYGDYEQYF.

This clonotype was counted only a few times. DNA of the CDR3: TGTGCTAGTGGTCCAACAGGCAACGAGCAGTACTTC. It yields the protein CASGPTGNEQYF. This chain links TRBV12-5 with TRBJ2-7; possibly TRBD1 for D (5 bases). The CDR3 consists of 12 residues. The germline CDR1 and CDR2 sequences are LGHNT and FRNRAP. V dropped 5 bases and J dropped 5 bases, with 10 bases sitting between them.

This clonotype was counted many times. The gene calls are TRBV11-2 and TRBJ2-7, with 9 bases lining up with TRBD1. The CDR3 covers 19 residues. J lost 2 bases, V lost 4 bases, and 18 bases had no gene match. The germline gives CDR1 SGHAT, CDR2 FQNNGV. The CDR3 DNA sequence: TGTGCCAGCAGCTCCAAAAGGACAGGGGTCCTTGGAATCCCCTACGAGCAGTACTTC. Protein: CASSSKRTGVLGIPYEQYF.

This clonotype was seen at least ten times. V and J are TRBV5-1 and TRBJ1-1, with D possibly TRBD1 on 5 matching bases. Germline V gene lookup returns CDR1 SGHRS and CDR2 YFSETQ. The CDR3 extends over 15 amino acids. Trimming removed 4 bases at V and 4 bases at J, with 17 bases between. For the CDR3, the DNA is TGCGCCAGCAGCACCGGGACCGCGTTGGTCACTGAAGCTTTCTTT. This gives the protein CASSTGTALVTEAFF.

This clonotype was seen many times. V usage is TRBV19 and J usage is TRBJ2-1, with 14 bases aligning to TRBD2. The length of the CDR3 is 13 residues. CDR1 and CDR2 (germline): LNHDA, SQIVND (reference sequence). With 8 bases clipped from V and 15 bases from J, the junction kept 9 bases outside the gene matches. The CDR3 spells CASAGLAGEFRFF. The CDR3 DNA reads as TGTGCCAGTGCGGGACTAGCGGGGGAGTTTCGGTTCTTC.

This clonotype appeared many times. The V and J genes are TRBV7-9 and TRBJ2-5; unclear D gene. This CDR3 has 14 residues. V was clipped by 1 base and J by 3 bases, with 9 bases between them. Germline loops: CDR1 SEHNR, CDR2 FQNEAQ (reference sequence). The CDR3 DNA is TGTGCCAGCAGCTTAGGATCGGTCGAAGAGACCCAGTACTTC. This gives the protein CASSLGSVEETQYF.

This clonotype turned up a few times. The chain recombines TRBV4-2 with TRBJ2-7; D is possibly TRBD2 (5 bases). The CDR3 consists of 18 residues. Germline CDR1 is LGHNA and CDR2 is YNFKEQ. Between the trimmed V and J ends, which lost 0 bases and 6 bases, there was a span of 24 bases. Here the CDR3 reads CASSQEKDSDNLKAEQYF. The CDR3 coding sequence is TGTGCCAGCAGCCAAGAGAAGGATAGCGACAACCTGAAGGCCGAGCAGTACTTC.

This clonotype has just a few counts. The chain combines TRBV29-1 with TRBJ2-7; D might be TRBD1 (6 bases). This CDR3 comprises 15 residues. Per germline, CDR1 SQVTM and CDR2 ANQGSEA. The V and J ends lost 5 bases and 4 bases respectively, with 21 bases between them. In nucleotides, the CDR3 is TGCAGCGTTCAACAACAACAGGGAAGCGGTTACGAGCAGTACTTC. This sequence encodes CSVQQQQGSGYEQYF.

This clonotype was observed a handful of times. The rearrangement links TRBV28 to TRBJ2-5, with D perhaps TRBD2 (7 bases). Per the germline V gene, CDR1 is MDHEN and CDR2 is SYDVKM. The CDR3 is made up of 15 amino acids. V lost 3 bases and J lost 5, with 16 bases in between. The CDR3 nucleotides are TGTGCCAGCAGTTTGGGGGGGGCTTCGAGGGAGACCCAGTACTTC. It yields the protein CASSLGGASRETQYF.

The J gene is TRBJ2-5, the V gene TRBV6-6; 9 bases match TRBD1. The CDR3 consists of 18 residues. Germline V gene data show CDR1 as MNHNY and CDR2 as SVGAGI (reference sequence). After removal of 0 bases from V and 2 bases from J, the junction contained 10 bases not matched to a gene. The chain's CDR3 is CASSYSHFKGQGQETQYF. In nucleotides, the CDR3 is TGTGCCAGCAGTTACTCGCATTTTAAGGGACAGGGTCAAGAGACCCAGTACTTC.

This clonotype has ten or more counts. V usage is TRBV27 and J usage is TRBJ2-6; TRBD1 matches 8 bases. Germline V CDR1 and CDR2: MNHEY, SMNVEV (reference sequence). The CDR3 is 22 amino acids. V lost 0 bases and J lost 1; bases outside the gene matches: 17. CDR3 DNA sequence: TGTGCCAGCAGTTTATCTGCGCGGTATTGGACAGGGAGGTTATCTGGGGCCAACGTCCTGACTTTC. Protein: CASSLSARYWTGRLSGANVLTF.

Details on this clonotype: One end of the junction does not line up with germline, which may come from a read error. The chain recombines TRBV20-1 with TRBJ1-2; tentatively, D is TRBD1 (5 bases). In germline, CDR1 is DFQATT, CDR2 SNEGSKA (reference sequence). The CDR3 has 15 residues. The DNA for the CDR3 is TGCAGTGCTAGAGGGCCCCCCCAGGGTCCGGAGGGCTACAACTTC. It codes for CSARGPPQGPEGYNF.

In its sample, this clonotype was seen a few times. V and J are TRBV30 and TRBJ2-3; D may be TRBD2 (6 bases). This CDR3 has 15 residues. V shed 1 base and J shed 0 bases, with 11 bases lying between them. In germline, CDR1 is GTSNPN, CDR2 SVGIG (reference sequence). This CDR3 reads CAWSGRGASTDTQYF. The CDR3 DNA reads as TGTGCCTGGAGTGGGCGCGGGGCAAGCACAGATACGCAGTATTTT.